Only one count was recorded for the clone carrying this T cell receptor (beta chain). Antigen: not known. The source of the sample is a study of CD8+ T cells in alopecia areata. Extracted from the samples, RNA was reverse transcribed into cDNA to serve as the sequencing template. Measured with immunoSEQ multiplex PCR; TCRdb has only the in-frame clones, and not every one. The table shows 250,000 or so clones, with roughly two thirds occurring only once. Germline V CDR1 and CDR2: SNHLY, FYNNEI. The V and J ends lost 2 bases and 0 bases respectively, with 10 bases between them. The CDR3 is 15 residues long. Samples from alopecia areata patients were lesional scalp punch biopsies and peripheral blood. Study outcomes and limitations: Affected scalp, especially in alopecia totalis/universalis, had a higher clonality than normal scalp did. Although TCR sharing was seen in mice, sharing across patients was less clear, possibly for HLA-related reasons.

The chain is built from TRBV2 and TRBJ1-1; D not resolved. This TCR was sampled from a human donor with alopecia areata. The sample here was CD4+ T cells sorted from blood, taken at week 0. CDR3 amino acids: CASSESDIMNTEAFF. The CDR3 DNA reads TGTGCCAGCAGTGAATCTGACATCATGAACACTGAAGCTTTCTTT.